This is a list of T cell receptor beta chains from one sample in a study of immune evolution from preneoplasia to lung adenocarcinoma. Sequenced by immunoSEQ multiplex PCR; TCRdb stores in-frame clones only, minus some. The table lists approximately 7,000 clones, 80% of them singletons. Material: FFPE invasive lung adenocarcinoma tissue. These receptor sequences come from a person between 55 and 70 years old with lung adenocarcinoma. Each CDR3 is given with its conserved first and last residue. The order of the fields is clone size, J gene, D gene, V gene, CDR3 protein, CDR3 DNA. D genes are given only for firm matches. Where a row states a size, it is once, few, many or the class of an expanded clone; other rows omit it.

abundance: few; j_gene: TRBJ2-7; d_gene: -; v_gene: TRBV5-1; CDR3aa: CASSLIPIYEQYF; CDR3nt: TGCGCCAGCAGCTTGATACCGATCTACGAGCAGTACTTC
abundance: -; j_gene: TRBJ2-6; d_gene: -; v_gene: TRBV2; CDR3aa: CASSQISSGANVLTF; CDR3nt: TGTGCCAGCAGTCAAATCAGCTCTGGGGCCAACGTCCTGACTTTC
abundance: -; j_gene: TRBJ2-2; d_gene: TRBD1; v_gene: TRBV28; CDR3aa: CASSQTGAPNTGELFF; CDR3nt: TGTGCCAGCAGCCAAACAGGGGCTCCGAACACCGGGGAGCTGTTTTTT
abundance: -; j_gene: TRBJ2-5; d_gene: -; v_gene: TRBV15; CDR3aa: CATSPGWETQYF; CDR3nt: TGTGCCACCAGTCCGGGGTGGGAGACCCAGTACTTC
abundance: -; j_gene: TRBJ1-5; d_gene: -; v_gene: TRBV7-2; CDR3aa: CASSLYNQPQHF; CDR3nt: TGTGCCAGCAGCCTCTACAATCAGCCCCAGCATTTT
abundance: -; j_gene: TRBJ2-1; d_gene: -; v_gene: TRBV6-5; CDR3aa: CASSYGSQPSNNEQFF; CDR3nt: TGTGCCAGCAGTTATGGGTCCCAGCCCTCCAACAATGAGCAGTTCTTC
abundance: -; j_gene: TRBJ1-1; d_gene: -; v_gene: TRBV7-3; CDR3aa: CASSFTENTEAFF; CDR3nt: TGTGCCAGCAGCTTTACAGAGAACACTGAAGCTTTCTTT
abundance: few; j_gene: TRBJ2-5; d_gene: TRBD1; v_gene: TRBV5-1; CDR3aa: CASSLPGGETQYF; CDR3nt: TGCGCCAGCAGCTTGCCAGGGGGAGAGACCCAGTACTTC
abundance: few; j_gene: TRBJ2-7; d_gene: TRBD2; v_gene: TRBV6-1; CDR3aa: CASSEAGGPYEQYF; CDR3nt: TGTGCCAGCAGTGAAGCGGGAGGGCCCTACGAGCAGTACTTC
abundance: -; j_gene: TRBJ2-5; d_gene: TRBD2; v_gene: TRBV7-2; CDR3aa: CASSLVVPGLAGGETQYF; CDR3nt: TGTGCCAGCAGCTTGGTAGTGCCGGGACTAGCGGGAGGAGAGACCCAGTACTTC
abundance: -; j_gene: TRBJ2-1; d_gene: TRBD1; v_gene: TRBV4-1; CDR3aa: CASSQGQGAWNEQFF; CDR3nt: TGCGCCAGCAGCCAAGGACAGGGGGCATGGAATGAGCAGTTCTTC
abundance: large; j_gene: TRBJ2-3; d_gene: -; v_gene: TRBV4-1; CDR3aa: CASSPSAGTDTQYF; CDR3nt: TGCGCCAGCAGCCCTTCTGCAGGGACGGATACGCAGTATTTT
abundance: -; j_gene: TRBJ1-5; d_gene: -; v_gene: TRBV7-2; CDR3aa: CASSVQGVASNQPQHF; CDR3nt: TGTGCCAGCAGCGTACAGGGAGTGGCTAGCAATCAGCCCCAGCATTTT
abundance: -; j_gene: TRBJ1-1; d_gene: -; v_gene: TRBV19; CDR3aa: CASSINRMNTEAFF; CDR3nt: TGTGCCAGTAGTATAAACAGGATGAACACTGAAGCTTTCTTT
abundance: -; j_gene: TRBJ2-7; d_gene: -; v_gene: TRBV9; CDR3aa: CASSVASPSYEQYF; CDR3nt: TGTGCCAGCAGCGTAGCCAGCCCTTCCTACGAGCAGTACTTC
abundance: -; j_gene: TRBJ2-7; d_gene: TRBD2; v_gene: TRBV29-1; CDR3aa: CSAGTGGEQYF; CDR3nt: TGCAGCGCTGGGACGGGGGGCGAGCAGTACTTC
abundance: -; j_gene: TRBJ2-7; d_gene: TRBD2; v_gene: TRBV10-3; CDR3aa: CAISEGSGASYEQYF; CDR3nt: TGTGCCATCAGTGAGGGGAGCGGGGCTTCCTACGAGCAGTACTTC
abundance: -; j_gene: TRBJ2-5; d_gene: -; v_gene: TRBV15; CDR3aa: CATRNHPKETQYF; CDR3nt: TGTGCCACCAGGAATCACCCCAAAGAGACCCAGTACTTC
abundance: once; j_gene: TRBJ2-5; d_gene: -; v_gene: TRBV5-1; CDR3aa: CASCTLGTETQYF; CDR3nt: TGCGCCAGCTGCACCCTTGGTACAGAGACCCAGTACTTC
abundance: -; j_gene: TRBJ2-5; d_gene: -; v_gene: TRBV6-5; CDR3aa: CASRWRADETQYF; CDR3nt: TGTGCCAGCAGATGGCGGGCTGATGAGACCCAGTACTTC
abundance: -; j_gene: TRBJ1-5; d_gene: -; v_gene: TRBV28; CDR3aa: CASSPWDTGYSNQPQHF; CDR3nt: TGTGCCAGCAGTCCATGGGACACGGGTTATAGCAATCAGCCCCAGCATTTT
abundance: once; j_gene: TRBJ2-1; d_gene: -; v_gene: TRBV7-2; CDR3aa: CASSYNRNSYNEQFF; CDR3nt: TGTGCCAGCAGTTATAACAGGAACTCCTACAATGAGCAGTTCTTC
abundance: -; j_gene: TRBJ2-7; d_gene: TRBD1; v_gene: TRBV25-1; CDR3aa: CASRGQGTYEQYF; CDR3nt: TGTGCCAGCAGAGGACAGGGGACTTACGAGCAGTACTTC
abundance: -; j_gene: TRBJ2-7; d_gene: TRBD1; v_gene: TRBV6-6; CDR3aa: CASSGTGVTYEQYF; CDR3nt: TGTGCCAGCAGTGGGACAGGGGTTACTTACGAGCAGTACTTC
abundance: -; j_gene: TRBJ2-3; d_gene: -; v_gene: TRBV7-2; CDR3aa: CASSLMPGIDTQYF; CDR3nt: TGTGCCAGCAGCTTAATGCCCGGGATTGATACGCAGTATTTT
abundance: -; j_gene: TRBJ2-5; d_gene: TRBD1; v_gene: TRBV28; CDR3aa: CASSSAGTGQETQYF; CDR3nt: TGTGCCAGCAGTTCCGCCGGGACAGGTCAAGAGACCCAGTACTTC
abundance: -; j_gene: TRBJ2-1; d_gene: -; v_gene: TRBV6-1; CDR3aa: CASTKRSHNEQFF; CDR3nt: TGTGCCAGCACGAAGAGGTCCCACAATGAGCAGTTCTTC
abundance: -; j_gene: TRBJ1-4; d_gene: -; v_gene: TRBV28; CDR3aa: CASSNGQSANEKLFF; CDR3nt: TGTGCCAGCTCCAATGGACAGAGTGCTAATGAAAAACTGTTTTTT
abundance: -; j_gene: TRBJ1-1; d_gene: -; v_gene: TRBV27; CDR3aa: CASSLAGGQAFF; CDR3nt: TGTGCCAGCAGCCTAGCGGGGGGTCAGGCTTTCTTT
abundance: -; j_gene: TRBJ2-2; d_gene: -; v_gene: TRBV9; CDR3aa: CASGKGGTGELFF; CDR3nt: TGTGCCAGCGGAAAAGGGGGAACCGGGGAGCTGTTTTTT
abundance: -; j_gene: TRBJ1-4; d_gene: TRBD1; v_gene: TRBV4-2; CDR3aa: CASSQSGTATNEKLFF; CDR3nt: TGTGCCAGCAGCCAAAGTGGGACAGCAACTAATGAAAAACTGTTTTTT
abundance: -; j_gene: TRBJ1-1; d_gene: -; v_gene: TRBV25-1; CDR3aa: CASSESTRNTEAFF; CDR3nt: TGTGCCAGCAGTGAGTCCACAAGGAACACTGAAGCTTTCTTT
abundance: -; j_gene: TRBJ2-7; d_gene: -; v_gene: TRBV5-4; CDR3aa: CASSPPFKPYEQYF; CDR3nt: TGTGCCAGCAGCCCCCCGTTTAAGCCCTACGAGCAGTACTTC
abundance: -; j_gene: TRBJ2-1; d_gene: TRBD2; v_gene: TRBV6-5; CDR3aa: CASSYRAGAGNEQFF; CDR3nt: TGTGCCAGCAGTTATAGGGCGGGAGCGGGCAATGAGCAGTTCTTC
abundance: -; j_gene: TRBJ2-7; d_gene: TRBD2; v_gene: TRBV5-1; CDR3aa: CASSASGLSSYEQYF; CDR3nt: TGCGCCAGCAGTGCTAGCGGTTTGAGCTCCTACGAGCAGTACTTC
abundance: -; j_gene: TRBJ1-5; d_gene: -; v_gene: TRBV30; CDR3aa: CAWSRGVDSNQPQHF; CDR3nt: TGTGCCTGGAGTCGGGGGGTGGATAGCAATCAGCCCCAGCATTTT
abundance: few; j_gene: TRBJ1-4; d_gene: -; v_gene: TRBV6-6; CDR3aa: CASSSQWGTNEKLFF; CDR3nt: TGTGCCAGCAGTTCCCAATGGGGCACTAATGAAAAACTGTTTTTT
abundance: once; j_gene: TRBJ1-2; d_gene: -; v_gene: TRBV29-1; CDR3aa: CSAVLGGGRIGYTF; CDR3nt: TGCAGCGCGGTCCTTGGCGGGGGGCGTATTGGCTACACCTTC
abundance: -; j_gene: TRBJ1-1; d_gene: -; v_gene: TRBV6-1; CDR3aa: CASSENTLNTEAFF; CDR3nt: TGTGCCAGCAGTGAAAATACACTGAACACTGAAGCTTTCTTT
abundance: -; j_gene: TRBJ2-2; d_gene: -; v_gene: TRBV14; CDR3aa: CASSQRTANTGELFF; CDR3nt: TGTGCCAGCAGCCAACGGACTGCGAACACCGGGGAGCTGTTTTTT
abundance: -; j_gene: TRBJ2-5; d_gene: -; v_gene: TRBV19; CDR3aa: CASSIGGTSETQYF; CDR3nt: TGTGCCAGTAGTATAGGGGGGACATCTGAGACCCAGTACTTC
abundance: few; j_gene: TRBJ1-4; d_gene: -; v_gene: TRBV7-2; CDR3aa: CASSSTGTTNEKLFF; CDR3nt: TGTGCCAGCAGCTCGACGGGGACAACTAATGAAAAACTGTTTTTT
abundance: -; j_gene: TRBJ2-1; d_gene: -; v_gene: TRBV20-1; CDR3aa: CSARLWDIQFF; CDR3nt: TGCAGTGCTAGACTTTGGGATATCCAGTTCTTC
abundance: few; j_gene: TRBJ2-3; d_gene: -; v_gene: TRBV7-2; CDR3aa: CASSYSPAESDTQYF; CDR3nt: TGTGCCAGCAGCTATTCACCGGCCGAGTCGGATACGCAGTATTTT
abundance: -; j_gene: TRBJ2-2; d_gene: TRBD2; v_gene: TRBV27; CDR3aa: CASSPQDLGTTYTGELFF; CDR3nt: TGTGCCAGCAGCCCCCAGGACCTCGGGACTACCTACACCGGGGAGCTGTTTTTT
abundance: -; j_gene: TRBJ2-4; d_gene: -; v_gene: TRBV6-6; CDR3aa: CASSQQGTRNIQYF; CDR3nt: TGTGCCAGCAGTCAACAGGGCACCCGGAACATTCAGTACTTC
abundance: -; j_gene: TRBJ1-1; d_gene: TRBD1; v_gene: TRBV7-2; CDR3aa: CASSTNGHRGAEAFF; CDR3nt: TGTGCCAGCAGCACCAACGGGCACAGGGGCGCTGAAGCTTTCTTT
abundance: -; j_gene: TRBJ2-2; d_gene: TRBD1; v_gene: TRBV6-5; CDR3aa: CASRRQGGTGELFF; CDR3nt: TGTGCCAGCAGAAGACAGGGGGGGACCGGGGAGCTGTTTTTT
abundance: -; j_gene: TRBJ2-1; d_gene: TRBD2; v_gene: TRBV11-2; CDR3aa: CASSFVSGTNNEQFF; CDR3nt: TGTGCCAGCAGCTTCGTTAGCGGGACTAACAATGAGCAGTTCTTC
abundance: -; j_gene: TRBJ2-7; d_gene: -; v_gene: TRBV5-4; CDR3aa: CASSLGGYAYEQYF; CDR3nt: TGTGCCAGCAGCTTGGGGGGGTATGCCTACGAGCAGTACTTC
abundance: -; j_gene: TRBJ2-5; d_gene: -; v_gene: TRBV4-1; CDR3aa: CASSPTKGETQYF; CDR3nt: TGCGCCAGCAGCCCGACAAAAGGGGAGACCCAGTACTTC
abundance: -; j_gene: TRBJ2-1; d_gene: -; v_gene: TRBV7-6; CDR3aa: CASSSQPDGDNEQFF; CDR3nt: TGTGCCAGCAGCTCCCAACCCGACGGTGACAATGAGCAGTTCTTC
abundance: -; j_gene: TRBJ2-7; d_gene: TRBD1; v_gene: TRBV25-1; CDR3aa: CASSGMTGLNYEQYF; CDR3nt: TGTGCCAGCAGTGGGATGACAGGGTTGAACTACGAGCAGTACTTC